The rows below give T cell receptor beta chains drawn from one sample of a study of blood T cell repertoires in COVID-19. Here immunoSEQ multiplex PCR was the method, and the copy in TCRdb shows in-frame clones only, minus some. The table shows around 27,000 clones, with 65% to 90% occurring only once. The material sequenced was peripheral blood. The receptors were sampled from a man between 65 and 79 years old with active COVID-19. Both conserved end residues are part of each CDR3. The D gene is left open where the match is weak. Part of the rows lack a size; the others show once, few, many or a class for expanded clones.

d_call | j_call | clone_size | v_call | cdr3_nt | cdr3_aa
TRBD1 | TRBJ1-6 | . | TRBV19 | TGTGCCAGTAGCCCCGGGACAGGAGATTCACCCCTCCACTTT | CASSPGTGDSPLHF
. | TRBJ2-4 | . | TRBV25-1 | TGTGCCAGCGGGGGGACAGTAGGGCTGGCCAAAAACATTCAGTACTTC | CASGGTVGLAKNIQYF
TRBD1 | TRBJ1-1 | . | TRBV7-9 | TGTGCCAGCAGCTGGGACAGGAACACTGAAGCTTTCTTT | CASSWDRNTEAFF
. | TRBJ1-4 | . | TRBV19 | TGTGCCAGTAGTGCCCGGACACGCCGAGATGAAAAACTGTTTTTT | CASSARTRRDEKLFF
TRBD2 | TRBJ2-1 | . | TRBV6-1 | TGTGCCAGCAGTGGGACTAGCGGGGGGGCGAGCTCCTACAATGAGCAGTTCTTC | CASSGTSGGASSYNEQFF
. | TRBJ1-4 | . | TRBV5-8 | TGTGCCAGCAGCTTGGGTGCAGGGAGGGATGAAAAACTGTTTTTT | CASSLGAGRDEKLFF
TRBD1 | TRBJ1-5 | . | TRBV30 | TGTGCCTGGGGAACAGGGGTTGGTCAGCCCCAGCATTTT | CAWGTGVGQPQHF
. | TRBJ1-1 | . | TRBV5-1 | TGCGCCAGCAGCTTGGGAGTTAGTCGTACTGAAGCTTTCTTT | CASSLGVSRTEAFF
. | TRBJ1-2 | . | TRBV29-1 | TGCAGCGTTGACAGGGATAACTATGGCTACACCTTC | CSVDRDNYGYTF
. | TRBJ2-1 | few | TRBV5-1 | TGCGCCAGCAGCTTGTGGGCTAGCGCCAGCTCCTACAATGAGCAGTTCTTC | CASSLWASASSYNEQFF
TRBD1 | TRBJ1-4 | . | TRBV19 | TGTGCCAGTAGCCCAGGGGGTCTGGCAACTAATGAAAAACTGTTTTTT | CASSPGGLATNEKLFF
TRBD2 | TRBJ2-1 | . | TRBV11-2 | TGTGCCAGCAGCACTAGCGGGAGAGGGACGTGGCAGTTCTTC | CASSTSGRGTWQFF
. | TRBJ2-3 | . | TRBV19 | TGTGCCAGTAGTATAGATCTAAACACAGATACGCAGTATTTT | CASSIDLNTDTQYF
. | TRBJ1-6 | . | TRBV2 | TGTGCCAGCAGTGGCCCCACCCGGAATTCACCCCTCCACTTT | CASSGPTRNSPLHF
. | TRBJ2-4 | . | TRBV23-1 | TGCGCCAGCCCGGGTCTAGCCAAAAACATTCAGTACTTC | CASPGLAKNIQYF
. | TRBJ1-4 | . | TRBV2 | TGTGCCAGCAGTGGCACATCAAATGAAAAACTGTTTTTT | CASSGTSNEKLFF
. | TRBJ1-2 | . | TRBV7-9 | TGTGCCAGCAGCTTAGGGGGGGGTACAGAGAACTATGGCTACACCTTC | CASSLGGGTENYGYTF
TRBD1 | TRBJ1-2 | . | TRBV5-6 | TGTGCCAGCAGCCCCGGACAGGGAGTCTATGGCTACACCTTC | CASSPGQGVYGYTF
. | TRBJ2-1 | . | TRBV11-2 | TGTGCCAGCAGCTTAGCATCTAGTGCCTACAATGAGCAGTTCTTC | CASSLASSAYNEQFF
TRBD2 | TRBJ2-5 | . | TRBV11-2 | TGTGCCAGCAGCCTCCTTAGGGCGGGAGCAGAGACCCAGTACTTC | CASSLLRAGAETQYF
. | TRBJ1-1 | . | TRBV5-1 | TGCGCCAGCAGCTTGGAGAGGGGCGGGGCCACTGAAGCTTTCTTT | CASSLERGGATEAFF
. | TRBJ2-7 | few | TRBV2 | TGTGCCAGCAGACCCGGGATCGAGAACTACGAGCAGTACTTC | CASRPGIENYEQYF
TRBD2 | TRBJ2-4 | . | TRBV19 | TGTGCCAGTAGTACCACCGGACTAGCCTCAGTCATTCAGTACTTC | CASSTTGLASVIQYF
TRBD2 | TRBJ2-1 | . | TRBV13 | TGTGCCAGCAGCTTTAGCGGGAGAAGGGGCAATGAGCAGTTCTTC | CASSFSGRRGNEQFF
TRBD1 | TRBJ2-1 | . | TRBV27 | TGTGCCAGCAGGGCCCGAGGGACAGGGGGAATCCATGAGCAGTTCTTC | CASRARGTGGIHEQFF